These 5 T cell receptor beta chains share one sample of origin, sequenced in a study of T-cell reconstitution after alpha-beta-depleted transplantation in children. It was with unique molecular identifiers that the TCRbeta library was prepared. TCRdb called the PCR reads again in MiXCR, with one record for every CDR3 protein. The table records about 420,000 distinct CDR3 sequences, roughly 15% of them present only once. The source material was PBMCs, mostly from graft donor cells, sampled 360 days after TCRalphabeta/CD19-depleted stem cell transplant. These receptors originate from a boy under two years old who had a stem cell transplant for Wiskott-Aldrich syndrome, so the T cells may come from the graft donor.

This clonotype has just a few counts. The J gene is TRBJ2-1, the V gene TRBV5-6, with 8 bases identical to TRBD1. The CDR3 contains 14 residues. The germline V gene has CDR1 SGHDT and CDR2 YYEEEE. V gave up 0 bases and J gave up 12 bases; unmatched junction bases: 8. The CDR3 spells CASSLVGSTGGQFF. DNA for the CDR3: TGTGCCAGCAGCTTGGTTGGCTCTACAGGGGGGCAGTTCTTC. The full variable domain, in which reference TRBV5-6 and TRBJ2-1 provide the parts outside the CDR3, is DAGVTQSPTHLIKTRGQQVTLRCSPKSGHDTVSWYQQALGQGPQFIFQYYEEEERQRGNFPDRFSGHQFPNYSSELNVNALLLGDSALYLCASSLVGSTGGQFFGPGTRLTVL.

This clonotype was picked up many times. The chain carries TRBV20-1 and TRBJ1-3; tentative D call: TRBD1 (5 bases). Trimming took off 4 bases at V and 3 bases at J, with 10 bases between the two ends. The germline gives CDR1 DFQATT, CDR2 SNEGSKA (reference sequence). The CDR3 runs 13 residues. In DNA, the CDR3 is TGCAGTGCTACGCACGGGGGTGGAAACACCATATATTTT. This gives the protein CSATHGGGNTIYF.

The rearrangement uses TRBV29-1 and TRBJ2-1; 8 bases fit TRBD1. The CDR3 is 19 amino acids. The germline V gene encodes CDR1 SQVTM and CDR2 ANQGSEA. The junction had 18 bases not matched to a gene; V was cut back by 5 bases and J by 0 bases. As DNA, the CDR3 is TGCAGCGTTATATCGGACAGGGTAGCGGTGGAGGGCTCCTACAATGAGCAGTTCTTC. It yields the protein CSVISDRVAVEGSYNEQFF.

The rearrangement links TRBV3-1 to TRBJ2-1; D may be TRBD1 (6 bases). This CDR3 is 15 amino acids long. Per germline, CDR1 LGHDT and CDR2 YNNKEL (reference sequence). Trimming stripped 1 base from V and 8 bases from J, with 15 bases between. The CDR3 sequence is CASSQGPTGFDEQFF. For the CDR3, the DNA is TGTGCCAGCAGCCAAGGCCCCACAGGGTTCGATGAGCAGTTCTTC.

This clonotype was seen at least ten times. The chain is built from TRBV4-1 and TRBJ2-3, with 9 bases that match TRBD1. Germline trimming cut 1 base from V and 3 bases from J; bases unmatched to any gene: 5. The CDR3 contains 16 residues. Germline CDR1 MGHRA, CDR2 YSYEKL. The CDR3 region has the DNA TGCGCCAGCAGCCAAGTTTACGGACAGGGGACAGATACGCAGTATTTT. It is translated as CASSQVYGQGTDTQYF.